The subject of this entry is one T cell receptor beta chain. Its antigen is unidentified. Germline CDR1 reads ENHRY; CDR2 reads SYGVKD. The ends were cut back, 4 bases at V and 5 bases at J, with 11 bases in the middle. The CDR3 totals 13 residues. TCRdb re-derived calls from the PCR reads in MiXCR, one entry per CDR3 protein. The sample carries some 590,000 distinct CDR3 sequences, about 25% recorded once. The record originates from a study of molecular identifiers for immune sequencing clone quantification. Background on the study: Across replicate runs, RNA obtained from approximately 20,000 or 98,000 naive CD8 cells was divided into five, with four undergoing sequencing.

The study's findings and limits: Shared barcodes on identical TCR molecules could underestimate the sizes of highly expanded clones.

The sorting of naive CD8 T cells used the CD8+CD4-CCR7+CD45RA+ phenotype. The rearrangement uses TRBV10-3 and TRBJ1-2; the D gene is possibly TRBD1 (5 bases). The clonotype was recovered from a human donor in good health. Some libraries in this study had Jurkat cell RNA spiked in. The sequencing sample was made of naive CD8+ T cells from blood, with Jurkat cell RNA spiked in. The sample's subset: FACS-sorted CD8+CD4-CCR7+CD45RA+ naive T cells. The CDR3 DNA follows: TGTGCCATCAGTGCTTCGGGGCAGTATGGCTACACCTTC. Amino acid sequence: CAISASGQYGYTF.